This record looks at one TCR beta chain sequence and its context. The sample originates from a study of blood T cell repertoires in COVID-19. This CDR3 has 12 residues. Germline-derived CDR1 and CDR2 are MNHEY and SVGAGI. V was clipped by 2 bases and J by 6 bases, with 4 bases between them. Original processing notes: Reference gene primer amplification yielded estimated nucleated cell counts. Generated by immunoSEQ multiplex PCR, the TCRdb table keeps only in-frame clones and is missing some. V, J and clone size are taken as reported in that table, and D and trimming were inferred from the DNA itself. The sample shows fewer than 450,000 clones, around 89% of them seen only once.

The specimen was PBMCs or T cells enriched from blood (not recorded which). This clonotype originated in a woman in her late teens or twenties who had recovered from COVID-19. This chain joins TRBV6-5 and TRBJ2-2; D unresolved. In nucleotides, the CDR3 is TGTGCCAGCAGTTACGGGCCCGGGGAGCTGTTTTTT. Its protein product is CASSYGPGELFF.